The clone carrying this TCR beta chain showed up just a few times. The antigen is not known. This entry is derived from a study of radiation and T cells in renal cell carcinoma. The assay was immunoSEQ multiplex PCR, and TCRdb's table has in-frame clones only and misses some. Here the sample spans about 64,000 clones, over 65% being singletons. Findings of the study overall: Baseline intratumoral clonotype presence is unknown without pretreatment biopsies.

The time point is: blood 4 weeks post-SBRT, at nephrectomy. Treatment reported: 15 Gy SBRT to primary tumor, nephrectomy 4 weeks later. Nephrectomy followed 15 Gy stereotactic body radiation by 4 weeks. Serial blood draws occurred at baseline and 2 and 4 weeks post-SBRT. The specimen comprised blood, sampled from a patient whose treatment included radiotherapy and nephrectomy. This sequence was found in a man aged 55 to 70 with renal cell carcinoma.

CDR3 loop: CASSLGGQASNGYTF. For the CDR3, the DNA is TGCGCCAGCAGCTTGGGAGGACAGGCAAGTAATGGCTACACCTTC. This chain connects TRBV5-1 to TRBJ1-2; 7 bases are shared with TRBD1. J lost 6 bases, V lost 0 bases, and 8 bases had no gene match. CDR3 size: 15 residues. Germline assignment: CDR1 SGHRS and CDR2 YFSETQ.